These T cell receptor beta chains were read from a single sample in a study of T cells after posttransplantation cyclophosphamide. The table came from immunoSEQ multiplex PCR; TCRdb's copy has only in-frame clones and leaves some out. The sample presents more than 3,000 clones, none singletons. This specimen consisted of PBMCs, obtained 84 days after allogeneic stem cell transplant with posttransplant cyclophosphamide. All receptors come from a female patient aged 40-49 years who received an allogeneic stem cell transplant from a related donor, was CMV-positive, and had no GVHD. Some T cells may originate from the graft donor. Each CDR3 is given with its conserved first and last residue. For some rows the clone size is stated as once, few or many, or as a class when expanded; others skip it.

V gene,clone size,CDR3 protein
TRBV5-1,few,CASSPFASGGRQETQYF
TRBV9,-,CASSIRQETAYEQYF
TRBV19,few,CASSAGQGDGTDTQYF
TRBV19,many,CASSIGGRYNSPLHF
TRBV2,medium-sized,CASSEGHGYQPQHF
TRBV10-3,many,CAISEKKAGGSTDTQYF
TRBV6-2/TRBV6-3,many,CASSGYRESDYGYTF
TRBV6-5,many,CASSYQKPPSNQPQHF
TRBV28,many,CASSRDEQYF
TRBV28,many,CASSSGLAGNQETQYF
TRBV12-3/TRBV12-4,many,CASTKGGGSLNYGYTF
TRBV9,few,CASIFRQGTAYEQYF
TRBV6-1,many,CASSATSGGADTQYF
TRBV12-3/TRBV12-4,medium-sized,CASSLGRGLSNQPQHF
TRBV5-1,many,CASSLDPGTDTQYF
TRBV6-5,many,CASSYSTRAEAFF
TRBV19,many,CASSIAGWEGNEQFF
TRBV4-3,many,CASSQSNTGELFF
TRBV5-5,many,CASSPWTVQETQYF
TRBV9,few,CASSIKQETAYEQYF
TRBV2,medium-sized,CASRATGSVTGELFF
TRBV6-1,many,CASNAQGSNQPQHF
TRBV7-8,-,CASSSRQGIYGYTF
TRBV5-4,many,CASSPVRGSYNEQFF
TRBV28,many,CASKGPGANVLTF
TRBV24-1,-,CATSDPRTDTDTQYF
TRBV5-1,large,CASSSDPGTGGSGFF
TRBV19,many,CASSGVSYEQYF
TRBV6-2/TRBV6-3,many,CASSLLGFQGDTQYF
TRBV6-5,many,CASTVRAGYNEQFF
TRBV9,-,CASSPGLALLSYNEQFF
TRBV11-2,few,CASSPVSGANVLTF
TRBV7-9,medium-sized,CASSSGQGFEKLFF
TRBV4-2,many,CASSQAGGADTQYF
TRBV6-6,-,CASSYSGGGAPDTQYF
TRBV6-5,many,CASSSTQGAGELFF
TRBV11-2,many,CASSLWGQGVRTEAFF
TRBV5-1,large,CASSLGDDRGQGYTF
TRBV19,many,CASSIADSSSYEQYF
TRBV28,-,CASSSSGQGQQETQYF
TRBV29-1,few,CSVEGRGRGELFF
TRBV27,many,CASSGRDSPEAFF
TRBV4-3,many,CASSQDWAGSIYNEQFF
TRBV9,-,CASSVLSGYTEAFF
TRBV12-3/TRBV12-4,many,CASSFGGGGTDTQYF
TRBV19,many,CASSIGGQGAGYTF
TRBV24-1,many,CATSGPGQRGYEQYF